Listed here is a single TCR beta chain. This CDR3 spans 13 amino acids. The trim removed 8 bases at V and 1 base at J, leaving 4 bases unmatched. Germline V lookup: CDR1 SEHNR, CDR2 FQNEAQ (reference sequence). TCRdb keeps only in-frame clones here, not all; method: immunoSEQ multiplex PCR. In the table there are over 100,000 clones, approximately 90% of which are singletons. This record comes from a study of control samples from healthy donors and cancer patients. The source is a human donor in good health. The donor label of this sample is uncertain. Source material: blood. The chain uses TRBV7-9 and TRBJ1-1, with 7 bases identical to TRBD1. The CDR3 sequence: CASGTGANTEAFF. CDR3 nucleotides: TGTGCCAGCGGTACAGGGGCGAACACTGAAGCTTTCTTT.